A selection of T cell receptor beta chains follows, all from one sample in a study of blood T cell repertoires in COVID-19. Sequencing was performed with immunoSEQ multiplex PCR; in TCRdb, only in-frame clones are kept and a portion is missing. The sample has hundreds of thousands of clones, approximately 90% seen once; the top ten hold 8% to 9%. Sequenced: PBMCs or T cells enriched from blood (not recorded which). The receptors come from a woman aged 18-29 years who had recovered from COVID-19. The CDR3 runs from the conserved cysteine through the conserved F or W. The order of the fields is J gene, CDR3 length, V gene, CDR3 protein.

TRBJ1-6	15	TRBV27	CASSLYGQNSSPLHF
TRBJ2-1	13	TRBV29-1	CSVDARGDDEQFF
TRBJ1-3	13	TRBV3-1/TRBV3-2	CASSQEERNTIYF
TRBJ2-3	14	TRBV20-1	CSASNQGAEDTQYF
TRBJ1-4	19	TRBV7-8	CASSPEIPPRQWSNEKLFF
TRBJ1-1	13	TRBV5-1	CASTAGMGTEAFF
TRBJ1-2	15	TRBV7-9	CASSLPEQGMNGYTF
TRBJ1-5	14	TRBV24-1	CATSESGYSQPQHF
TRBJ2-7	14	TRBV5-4	CASSDGPSAGEQYF
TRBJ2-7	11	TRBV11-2	CASSPAYEQYF
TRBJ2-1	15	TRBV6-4	CASSLLQGASNEQFF
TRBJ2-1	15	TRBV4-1	CASSLSGSSYNEQFF
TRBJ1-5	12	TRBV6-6	CASNYPSQPQHF
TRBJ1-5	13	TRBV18	CASSTQGDQPQHF
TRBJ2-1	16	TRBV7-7	CASSLDEASSYNEQFF
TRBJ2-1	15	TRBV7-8	CASSLVRGAADEQFF
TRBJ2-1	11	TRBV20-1	CSASGANEQFF
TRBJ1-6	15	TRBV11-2	CASSFTWARDSPLHF
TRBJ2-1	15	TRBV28	CASTLTGALTEEQFF
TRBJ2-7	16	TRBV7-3	CASSLDGSSLWDEQYF
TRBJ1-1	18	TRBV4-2	CASSQAYLAFNGAFEAFF
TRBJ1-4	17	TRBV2	CASSERGTGATNEKLFF
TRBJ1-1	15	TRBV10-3	CAIRAGLGGDTEAFF
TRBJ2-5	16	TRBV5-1	CASSLQPKWGEETQYF
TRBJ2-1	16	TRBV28	CASNRPPGLAASGGFF
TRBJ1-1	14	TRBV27	CASSPTGPNTEAFF
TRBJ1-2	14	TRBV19	CASSPQTGGSGYTF
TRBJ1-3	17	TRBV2	CASNAGTGPSSGNTIYF
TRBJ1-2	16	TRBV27	CASSLFLPDRAGGYTF
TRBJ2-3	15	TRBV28	CASSFLAGGTDTQYF
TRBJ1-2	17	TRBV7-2	CASRLGSGGLIMYGYTF
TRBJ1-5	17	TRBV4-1	CASSQVLARDKDQPQHF
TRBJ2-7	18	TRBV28	CASSPPKWSPTVSYEQYF
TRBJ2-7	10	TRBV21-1	CASSDNEQYF
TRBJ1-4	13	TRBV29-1	CSVPGVANEKLFF
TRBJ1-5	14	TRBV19	CASSIRDTNQPQHF